Listed below are T cell receptor beta chains from one sample, sequenced in a study of Graves' ophthalmopathy and Graves' hyperthyroidism. TCRdb used MiXCR to reprocess the multiplex PCR reads, holding one entry per CDR3 protein. Of about 740,000 distinct CDR3 sequences detected, roughly 41% appear once; the ten largest clones hold 40% to 45%. Sequencing used peripheral blood. The receptors stem from an adult man with Graves' ophthalmopathy. CDR3s include the opening cysteine and the closing phenylalanine or tryptophan. The order of the fields is J gene, V gene, CDR3 protein.

TRBJ1-6	TRBV25-1	CASSTGGAGSPLHF
TRBJ1-6	TRBV9	CASSVGGTVISPLHF
TRBJ1-4	TRBV4-1	CASSQDSGTGEKLFF
TRBJ1-5	TRBV9	CASSANRGSDQPQHF
TRBJ1-5	TRBV6-6	CASSTPGQFNQPQHF
TRBJ1-2	TRBV10-3	CAISGAGEYGYTF
TRBJ2-7	TRBV9	CASSVEQGYEQYF
TRBJ1-6	TRBV7-2	CASTLAGANSPLHF
TRBJ1-1	TRBV16	CASSPLGGGMNTEAFF
TRBJ1-1	TRBV20-1	CSARGSTGEAFF
TRBJ1-5	TRBV15	CATSSEGIGSQPQHF
TRBJ1-3	TRBV7-2	CASSLIRPGNTIYF
TRBJ1-2	TRBV7-2	CASSPGHNYGYTF
TRBJ1-3	TRBV6-5	CASRRQGRNTIYF
TRBJ1-5	TRBV24-1	CASSSGGRNQPQHF
TRBJ2-7	TRBV5-6	CASSFGAVNYEQYF
TRBJ2-2	TRBV7-9	CASSQTRTVYTGELFF
TRBJ1-1	TRBV29-1	CSVDRGENTEAFF
TRBJ2-7	TRBV7-9	CASSQGPSSLYEQYF
TRBJ1-2	TRBV29-1	CSSYSSESNYGYTF
TRBJ1-1	TRBV11-2	CASSHGGQDPSAFF
TRBJ2-7	TRBV5-1	CASSFSGRRDEQYF
TRBJ1-2	TRBV29-1	CSVGQRGQGANYGYTF
TRBJ1-2	TRBV29-1	CSVAPSDSYGYTF
TRBJ1-5	TRBV7-3	CTSSQPGFGPQHF
TRBJ2-7	TRBV7-9	CASSFGLNSYEQYF
TRBJ2-3	TRBV10-3	CAISATGSTDTQYF
TRBJ2-7	TRBV7-9	CASSHVGTSGNSYEQYF
TRBJ2-5	TRBV29-1	CSVTGTGNIQETQYF
TRBJ2-2	TRBV25-1	CASSLRTGVDGELFF
TRBJ1-2	TRBV29-1	CSVGQGYGYTF
TRBJ2-2	TRBV7-2	CASSLAAVNTGELFF
TRBJ2-7	TRBV20-1	CSASGGRSLYEQYF
TRBJ1-3	TRBV7-9	CASRLGTVSGNTIYF
TRBJ2-2	TRBV5-1	CASPSWGILRTGELFF
TRBJ1-2	TRBV5-4	CANSPRGGYGYTF
TRBJ1-2	TRBV29-1	CSVERDAF
TRBJ1-2	TRBV10-3	CASSYSKNRQGDGYTF
TRBJ1-4	TRBV5-8	CASSPGRDRGEKLFF
TRBJ2-7	TRBV7-8	CASSLGAGALYEQYF
TRBJ2-2	TRBV7-6	CASSLTGTDLTNTGELFF
TRBJ2-7	TRBV11-2	CASSLGKGVSYEQYF
TRBJ1-6	TRBV19	CASRLVYPRDNSPLHF
TRBJ2-1	TRBV7-9	CASSLVDRASYNEQFF
TRBJ1-1	TRBV10-3	CAISSGDRVTEAFF
TRBJ1-5	TRBV29-1	CSVVDRGYSNQPQHF
TRBJ2-5	TRBV13	CASRPGEETQYF
TRBJ1-4	TRBV29-1	CSVRSRNEKLFF
TRBJ2-3	TRBV25-1	CASSEPRGLPDTQYF
TRBJ2-7	TRBV9	CAWSVGTDSSYEQYF
TRBJ2-5	TRBV20-1	CSARPGGNLEETQYF